The 30 T cell receptor beta chains in this list originate from one sample, sequenced in a study of blood T cell repertoires in COVID-19. Profiling relied on immunoSEQ multiplex PCR, and the TCRdb table lists in-frame clones only, not all of them. The table lists 200,000 or so clones, over 75% of them singletons. What was sequenced was PBMCs or T cells enriched from blood (not recorded which). These receptors all stem from a man younger than 45 in a cohort exposed to, infected with or recovered from COVID-19 (not recorded which).

The V and J genes are TRBV28 and TRBJ1-1; D ambiguous. The CDR3 totals 12 residues. V was cut by 4 bases and J by 6 bases, with 9 bases left in between. CDR1 is MDHEN, CDR2 SYDVKM, per germline. CDR3 in amino acids: CASSWTWAEAFF. The CDR3 coding sequence is TGTGCCAGCAGTTGGACTTGGGCTGAAGCTTTCTTT.

The rearrangement links TRBV5-8 to TRBJ1-2, with 10 bases identical to TRBD1. Germline CDR1 and CDR2: SGHTS and YDEGEE. The CDR3 contains 15 residues. V dropped 3 bases and J dropped 6; count of bases not matched to a gene: 8. The CDR3 bases are TGTGCCAGCAGCTACACTAAGGACAGGGGGAATGGCTACACCTTC. This gives the protein CASSYTKDRGNGYTF. Drawing the rest from reference TRBV5-8 and TRBJ1-2, the complete variable domain is EAGVTQSPTHLIKTRGQQATLRCSPISGHTSVYWYQQALGLGLQFLLWYDEGEERNRGNFPPRFSGRQFPNYSSELNVNALELEDSALYLCASSYTKDRGNGYTFGSGTRLTVV.

The rearrangement links TRBV5-6 to TRBJ1-4, with D perhaps TRBD2 (6 bases). The closer fit of TRBJ2-2 to the DNA end suggests the J call may be wrong. The CDR3 length is 13 residues. CDR1 SGHDT and CDR2 YYEEEE come from the germline V gene. The CDR3 here is CASSWGDPGELFF. DNA of the CDR3: TGTGCCAGCAGCTGGGGGGACCCCGGGGAGCTGTTTTTT.

The count of this clone is one. The chain has TRBV27 and TRBJ2-1, with 7 bases fitting TRBD2. The V gene end was trimmed by 6 bases and the J gene end by 4 bases; junction bases not matched to a gene: 6. This CDR3 is built from 14 residues. CDR1 is MNHEY, CDR2 SMNVEV, per germline (reference sequence). In DNA form, the CDR3 reads TGTGCCAGCAGCGCCGGGACTACATACAATGAGCAGTTCTTC. The encoded protein is CASSAGTTYNEQFF.

The rearrangement joins TRBV7-9 to TRBJ1-3, with D possibly matching TRBD1 (6 bases). Trimming stripped 1 base from V and 2 bases from J, with 6 bases between. Germline CDR1 and CDR2: SEHNR and FQNEAQ (reference sequence). The CDR3 extends over 14 amino acids. CDR3 in amino acids: CASSLGGPGNTIYF. In DNA, the CDR3 is TGTGCCAGCAGCTTAGGGGGGCCTGGAAACACCATATATTTT.

CDR3 protein: CASSFWTDTEQYF. CDR3 bases: TGCGCCAGCAGCTTTTGGACAGATACAGAGCAGTACTTC. The chain carries TRBV5-1 and TRBJ2-7; D perhaps matches TRBD1 (6 bases). The CDR3 spans 13 residues. V was trimmed by 2 bases and J by 7 bases, leaving 13 bases between them. Germline loops: CDR1 SGHRS, CDR2 YFSETQ.

V and J are TRBV3-1 (or the pseudogene TRBV3-2) and TRBJ2-5, with a weak D call TRBD2 (5 bases). The CDR3 consists of 15 residues. Germline V gives CDR1 LGHDT, CDR2 YNNKEL (reference sequence). V was pared by 1 base and J by 3 bases, with 12 bases between. The CDR3 loop is CASSQVPPGEETQYF. CDR3 nucleotide sequence: TGTGCCAGCAGCCAAGTCCCCCCCGGGGAAGAGACCCAGTACTTC.

This chain links TRBV7-2 with TRBJ1-2; D gene uncertain. Germline CDR1 reads SGHTA; CDR2 reads FQGNSA. The V gene lost 3 bases and the J gene lost 3 bases, with 8 bases spanning the gap. This CDR3 comprises 13 residues. The DNA for the CDR3 is TGTGCCAGCAGCTTGCGGAGTGACTATGGCTACACCTTC. This codes for CASSLRSDYGYTF.

The rearrangement uses TRBV19 and TRBJ2-5; TRBD2 matches at 9 bases. This CDR3 contains 14 residues. Germline loops: CDR1 LNHDA, CDR2 SQIVND (reference sequence). Unmatched junction bases numbered 2, after V lost 3 bases and J lost 3 bases. CDR3 DNA sequence: TGTGCCAGTAGTATTTCTAGCGGGAAAGAGACCCAGTACTTC. As protein: CASSISSGKETQYF.

Notes on this clone: The junction does not match germline at one end; this may be a read error. The genes are TRBV11-2 and TRBJ1-1; tentatively, D is TRBD1 (5 bases). CDR1 and CDR2 from the germline V gene are SGHAT and FQNNGV. The CDR3 contains 15 residues. DNA for the CDR3: TGTGCCAGCAGCTTATTAGGGGCAGGGAACGCTGAAGCTTTCTTT. This translates into CASSLLGAGNAEAFF.

This chain joins TRBV25-1 and TRBJ2-5, with 8 bases identical to TRBD2. Trimming cost V 3 bases and J 5 bases; bases outside gene matches: 5. The CDR3 totals 14 residues. Germline V gene lookup returns CDR1 MGHDK and CDR2 SYGVNS. CDR3 DNA sequence: TGTGCCAGCAGTGATGGACTAGCAAGGGAGACCCAGTACTTC. Its translation: CASSDGLARETQYF.

The V and J genes are TRBV5-6 and TRBJ1-6; D not certain. This CDR3 has 15 amino acids. The V end lost 0 bases, the J end lost 5 bases, and 9 bases lay between the germline ends. Germline CDR1 reads SGHDT; CDR2 reads YYEEEE. CDR3 amino acids: CASSLGGGDNSPLHF. The CDR3 DNA is TGTGCCAGCAGCTTGGGAGGTGGAGATAATTCACCCCTCCACTTT.

The CDR3 nucleotides read TGTGCCAGCAGTTTAACGGGAACTGAAGCTTTCTTT. It translates to CASSLTGTEAFF. J is TRBJ1-1 and V is TRBV12-3 or TRBV12-4; D not certain. The CDR3 is made up of 12 amino acids. With 2 bases removed from V and 5 bases from J, the gap between germline ends came to 6 bases.

V and J are TRBV11-2 and TRBJ2-5; D remains ambiguous. Trimming pared 1 base from V and 5 bases from J, leaving 8 bases between. The CDR3 has 13 amino acids. Germline V CDR1 and CDR2: SGHAT, FQNNGV. The CDR3 loop reads CASSLGIGETQYF. Written as DNA, the CDR3 is TGTGCCAGCAGCTTAGGAATCGGGGAGACCCAGTACTTC.

This clone was found a few times. The chain combines TRBV25-1 with TRBJ2-7, with 9 bases that match TRBD1. CDR1 is MGHDK and CDR2 is SYGVNS in the germline V gene. The V segment lost 6 bases and the J segment 12 bases; nucleotides outside the gene matches: 12. The CDR3 has 13 residues. CDR3 region: CASRTSGTGNPYF. CDR3 in DNA: TGTGCCAGCAGGACTTCCGGGACAGGGAACCCGTACTTC.

This clone was counted between two and nine times. The chain carries TRBV28 and TRBJ1-4, with 7 nucleotides matching TRBD1. The germline V gene encodes CDR1 MDHEN and CDR2 SYDVKM. Trimming at V came to 5 bases and at J to 7 bases, leaving 7 bases not matched to a gene. This CDR3 is built from 14 residues. The CDR3: CASSKTGYSEKLFF. DNA of the CDR3: TGTGCCAGCAGTAAGACAGGGTACAGTGAAAAACTGTTTTTT.

V is TRBV19 and J is TRBJ1-4, with unresolved D. The germline V gene encodes CDR1 LNHDA and CDR2 SQIVND (reference sequence). The CDR3 is 14 amino acids. Trimming took 2 bases from V and 0 from J, leaving 4 bases between them. CDR3 protein: CASSITATNEKLFF. For the CDR3, the DNA is TGTGCCAGTAGTATAACTGCAACTAATGAAAAACTGTTTTTT.

The chain links TRBV11-2 to TRBJ1-3, with a possible D match to TRBD1 (5 bases). This CDR3 region has 18 residues. Germline CDR1 reads SGHAT; CDR2 reads FQNNGV. The ends were cut back, 0 bases at V and 2 bases at J, with 17 bases in the middle. CDR3 in amino acids: CASSLDQGGMHPGNTIYF. The CDR3 DNA reads TGTGCCAGCAGCTTAGACCAGGGAGGAATGCACCCTGGAAACACCATATATTTT.

This clone was seen a handful of times. V is TRBV14 and J is TRBJ1-2; no reliable D call. Between the trimmed V and J ends, which lost 0 bases and 4 bases, there was a span of 12 bases. The CDR3 loop spans 15 amino acids. Germline CDR1 is SGHDN and CDR2 is FVKESK. CDR3 residues: CASSQDRRSGYGYTF. The CDR3 DNA reads TGTGCCAGCAGCCAAGATCGCAGATCTGGCTATGGCTACACCTTC.

The chain links TRBV28 to TRBJ1-1; 8 nucleotides match TRBD1. The germline gives CDR1 MDHEN, CDR2 SYDVKM. Unmatched junction bases numbered 7, after V lost 6 bases and J lost 1 base. The CDR3 loop spans 15 amino acids. The CDR3 nucleotides are TGTGCCAGCAGCGCCGATCAGGGGGCGAACACTGAAGCTTTCTTT. Residues: CASSADQGANTEAFF.

This clone appeared once. This chain connects TRBV24-1 to TRBJ2-3; TRBD1 might be the D (5 bases). With 9 bases removed from V and 0 bases from J, the gap between germline ends came to 9 bases. The CDR3 loop spans 13 amino acids. CDR1 is KGHDR, CDR2 SFDVKD, per germline. CDR3 residues: CATSWGSTDTQYF. The CDR3, as DNA: TGTGCCACCTCTTGGGGCAGCACAGATACGCAGTATTTT.

This clone is a singleton in its sample. This chain connects TRBV9 to TRBJ2-1, with 7 bases lining up with TRBD2. The V gene end was trimmed by 4 bases and the J gene end by 5 bases; junction bases not matched to a gene: 3. CDR1 SGDLS and CDR2 YYNGEE come from the germline V gene. The length of the CDR3 is 13 residues. The CDR3: CASSPGTNNEQFF. The DNA for the CDR3 is TGTGCCAGCAGCCCCGGGACTAACAATGAGCAGTTCTTC.

The chain links TRBV6-5 to TRBJ1-1, with D tentatively TRBD1 (6 bases). Trimming cost V 2 bases and J 3 bases, with 10 bases left between them. Germline V gene lookup returns CDR1 MNHEY and CDR2 SVGAGI. The CDR3 runs to 14 residues. The CDR3 reads CASSYTGRDTEAFF. CDR3 bases: TGTGCCAGCAGTTACACAGGGCGGGACACTGAAGCTTTCTTT.

J is TRBJ2-7 and V is TRBV6-5, with TRBD1 matching 12 bases. The V gene's germline CDR1 is MNHEY and CDR2 SVGAGI. The trim removed 0 bases at V and 6 bases at J, leaving 6 bases unmatched. CDR3 length: 16 residues. CDR3 region: CASSYSSGTGGSEQYF. The CDR3 DNA sequence: TGTGCCAGCAGTTACTCTAGTGGGACAGGGGGCAGCGAGCAGTACTTC.

This sequence joins TRBV7-9 and TRBJ2-2; 7 nucleotides agree with TRBD2. The CDR3 has 18 amino acids. The V and J ends lost 2 bases and 1 base, in that order; junction bases with no gene match: 10. The germline CDR1 and CDR2 sequences are SEHNR and FQNEAQ (reference sequence). The CDR3 protein is CASSLSRAGRLNTGELFF. For the CDR3, the DNA is TGTGCCAGCAGCTTAAGCCGAGCGGGGCGGTTGAACACCGGGGAGCTGTTTTTT. The full variable domain, with the rest looked up from reference TRBV7-9 and TRBJ2-2, is DTGVSQNPRHKITKRGQNVTFRCDPISEHNRLYWYRQTLGQGPEFLTYFQNEAQLEKSRLLSDRFSAERPKGSFSTLEIQRTEQGDSAMYLCASSLSRAGRLNTGELFFGEGSRLTVL.

This clone was seen only once. This sequence joins TRBV3-1 (or the pseudogene TRBV3-2) and TRBJ2-7; no clear D gene. Trimming cost V 1 base and J 1 base, with 14 bases left between them. The CDR3 runs 16 residues. CDR1 and CDR2 (germline): LGHDT, YNNKEL (reference sequence). This CDR3 is CASSQGSGSMSYEQYF. DNA of the CDR3: TGTGCCAGCAGCCAAGGGTCAGGTTCAATGTCCTACGAGCAGTACTTC.

The chain carries TRBV28 and TRBJ2-7; 8 bases align to TRBD1. The V and J ends lost 3 bases and 5 bases, in that order; junction bases with no gene match: 6. This CDR3 is built from 14 residues. The germline gives CDR1 MDHEN, CDR2 SYDVKM. The DNA for the CDR3 is TGTGCCAGCAGTTTTGGACAGGGATATAACGAGCAGTACTTC. Residues: CASSFGQGYNEQYF.

This clone was seen many times. The chain links TRBV6-1 to TRBJ1-1, with 7 bases identical to TRBD1. The J segment lost 5 bases and the V segment lost 1 base, leaving 7 bases of the junction unmatched. Germline CDR1 is MNHNS and CDR2 is SASEGT. This CDR3 has 15 amino acids. CDR3 region: CASSEGTGGRTEAFF. CDR3 nucleotides: TGTGCCAGCAGTGAAGGGACAGGAGGAAGGACTGAAGCTTTCTTT.

V usage is TRBV21-1 and J usage is TRBJ1-3; TRBD1 reflects the table's D call only, with no check against the DNA. TRBV21-1 is tagged as a pseudogene. The CDR3 sequence is 14 residues long. The chain's CDR3 is CASRSQGYGNTIYF. CDR3 nucleotide sequence: TGTGCCAGCAGGAGTCAGGGATACGGAAACACCATATATTTT.

This clone was seen only once. This rearrangement joins TRBV5-1 to TRBJ2-1; weak D call: TRBD2 (6 bases). Trimming removed 0 bases from V and 1 base from J, with 11 bases in between. Germline CDR1 and CDR2: SGHRS and YFSETQ. The CDR3 is 16 residues long. The CDR3 here is CASSLVAGPSYNEQFF. Here the CDR3 DNA reads TGCGCCAGCAGCTTGGTTGCGGGGCCATCCTACAATGAGCAGTTCTTC. The whole variable domain, filled in from reference TRBV5-1 and TRBJ2-1, reads KAGVTQTPRYLIKTRGQQVTLSCSPISGHRSVSWYQQTPGQGLQFLFEYFSETQRNKGNFPGRFSGRQFSNSRSEMNVSTLELGDSALYLCASSLVAGPSYNEQFFGPGTRLTVL.